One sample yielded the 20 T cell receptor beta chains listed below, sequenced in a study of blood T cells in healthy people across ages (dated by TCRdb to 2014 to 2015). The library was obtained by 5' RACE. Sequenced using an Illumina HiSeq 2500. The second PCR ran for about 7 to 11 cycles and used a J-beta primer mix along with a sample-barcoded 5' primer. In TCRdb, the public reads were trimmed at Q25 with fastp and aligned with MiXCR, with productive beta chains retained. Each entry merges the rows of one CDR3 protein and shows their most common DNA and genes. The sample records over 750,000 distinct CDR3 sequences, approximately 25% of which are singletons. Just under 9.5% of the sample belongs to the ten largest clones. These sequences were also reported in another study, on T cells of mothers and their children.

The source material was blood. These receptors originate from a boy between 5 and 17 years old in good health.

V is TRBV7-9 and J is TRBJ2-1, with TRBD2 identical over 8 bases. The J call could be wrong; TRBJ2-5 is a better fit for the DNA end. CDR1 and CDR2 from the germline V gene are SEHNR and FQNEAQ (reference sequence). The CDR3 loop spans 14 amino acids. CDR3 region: CASSPGTRRETQYF. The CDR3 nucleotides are TGTGCCAGCAGCCCCGGGACTAGGAGGGAGACCCAGTACTTC.

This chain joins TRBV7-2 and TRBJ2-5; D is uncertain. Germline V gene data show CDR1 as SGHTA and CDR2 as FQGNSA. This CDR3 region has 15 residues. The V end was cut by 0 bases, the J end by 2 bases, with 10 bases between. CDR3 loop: CASSLALPGQETQYF. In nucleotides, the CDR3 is TGTGCCAGCAGCTTAGCGCTTCCTGGGCAAGAGACCCAGTACTTC.

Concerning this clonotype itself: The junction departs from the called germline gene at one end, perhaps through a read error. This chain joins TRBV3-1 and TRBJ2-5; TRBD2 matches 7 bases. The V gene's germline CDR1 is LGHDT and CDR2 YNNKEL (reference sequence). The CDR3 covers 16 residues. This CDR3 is CASGQESSGEQETQYF. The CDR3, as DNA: TGTGCCAGCGGCCAAGAGTCTAGCGGAGAGCAAGAGACCCAGTACTTC.

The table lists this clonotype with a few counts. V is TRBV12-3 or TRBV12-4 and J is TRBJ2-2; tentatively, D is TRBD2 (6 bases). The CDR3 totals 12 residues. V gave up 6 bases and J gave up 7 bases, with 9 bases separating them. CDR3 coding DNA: TGTGCCAGCAGGGTCGGGAGCGGGGAGCTGTTTTTT. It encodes CASRVGSGELFF.

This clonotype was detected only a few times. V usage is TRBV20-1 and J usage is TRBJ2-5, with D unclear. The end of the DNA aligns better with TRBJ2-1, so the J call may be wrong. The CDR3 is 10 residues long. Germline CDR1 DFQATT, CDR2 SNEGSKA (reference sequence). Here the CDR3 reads CSGSSNEQFF. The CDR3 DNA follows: TGCAGTGGTAGCTCAAATGAGCAGTTCTTC.

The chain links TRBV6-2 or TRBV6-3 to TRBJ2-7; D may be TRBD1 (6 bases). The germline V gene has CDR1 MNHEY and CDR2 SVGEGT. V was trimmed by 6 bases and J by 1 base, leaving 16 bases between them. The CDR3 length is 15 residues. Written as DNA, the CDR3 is TGTGCCAGCAGCTCCCCGGGGACACCTTCCTACGAGCAGTACTTC. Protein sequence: CASSSPGTPSYEQYF.

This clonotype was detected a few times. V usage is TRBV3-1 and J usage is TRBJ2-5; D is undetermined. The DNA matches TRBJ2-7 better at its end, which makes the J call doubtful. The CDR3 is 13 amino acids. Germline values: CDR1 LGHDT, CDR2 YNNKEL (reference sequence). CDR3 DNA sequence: TGTGCCAGCAGCCAAGATAGGGAATACGAGCAGTACTTC. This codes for CASSQDREYEQYF.

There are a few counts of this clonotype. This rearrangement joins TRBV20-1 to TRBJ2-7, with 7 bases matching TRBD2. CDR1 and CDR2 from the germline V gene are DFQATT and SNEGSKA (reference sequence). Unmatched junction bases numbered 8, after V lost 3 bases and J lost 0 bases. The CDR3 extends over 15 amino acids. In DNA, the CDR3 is TGCAGTGCTAGTACCGCGGGGGTTGCCTCCTACGAGCAGTACTTC. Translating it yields CSASTAGVASYEQYF.

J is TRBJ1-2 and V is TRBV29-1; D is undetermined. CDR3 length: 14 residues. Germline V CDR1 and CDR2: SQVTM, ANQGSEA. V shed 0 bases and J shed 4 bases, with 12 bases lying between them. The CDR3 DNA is TGCAGCGTTGAAGATGAAGTACTAGGCTATGGCTACACCTTC. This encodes CSVEDEVLGYGYTF.

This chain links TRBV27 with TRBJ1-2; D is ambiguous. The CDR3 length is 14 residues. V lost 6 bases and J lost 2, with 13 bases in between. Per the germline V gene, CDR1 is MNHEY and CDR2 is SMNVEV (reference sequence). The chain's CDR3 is CASSRDPTNYGYTF. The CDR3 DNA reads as TGTGCCAGCAGCAGAGATCCAACCAACTATGGCTACACCTTC.

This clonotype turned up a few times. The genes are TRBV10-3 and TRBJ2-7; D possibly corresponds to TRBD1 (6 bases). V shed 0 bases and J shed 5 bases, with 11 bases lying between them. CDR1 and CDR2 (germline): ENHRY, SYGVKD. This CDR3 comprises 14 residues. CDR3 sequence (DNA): TGTGCCATCAGTGAGTCTACAGGGTACCACGAGCAGTACTTC. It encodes CAISESTGYHEQYF.

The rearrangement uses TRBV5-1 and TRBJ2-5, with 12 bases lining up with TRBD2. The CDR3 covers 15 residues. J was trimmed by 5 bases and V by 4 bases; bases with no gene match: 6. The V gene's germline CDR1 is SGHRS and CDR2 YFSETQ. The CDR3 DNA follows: TGCGCCAGCAGCGGGGGGACTAGCGGGCCGGAGACCCAGTACTTC. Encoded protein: CASSGGTSGPETQYF.

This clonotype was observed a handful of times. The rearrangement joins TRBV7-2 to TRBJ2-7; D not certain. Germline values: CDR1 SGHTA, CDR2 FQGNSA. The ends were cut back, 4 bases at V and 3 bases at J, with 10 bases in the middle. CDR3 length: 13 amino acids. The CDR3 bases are TGTGCCAGCAGCTCCCTATCCGGCTACGAGCAGTACTTC. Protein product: CASSSLSGYEQYF.

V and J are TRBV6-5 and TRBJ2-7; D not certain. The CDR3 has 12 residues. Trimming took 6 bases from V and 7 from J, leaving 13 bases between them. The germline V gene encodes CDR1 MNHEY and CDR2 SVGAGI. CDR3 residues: CASSPSLGEQYF. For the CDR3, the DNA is TGTGCCAGCAGCCCCTCTTTGGGAGAGCAGTACTTC.

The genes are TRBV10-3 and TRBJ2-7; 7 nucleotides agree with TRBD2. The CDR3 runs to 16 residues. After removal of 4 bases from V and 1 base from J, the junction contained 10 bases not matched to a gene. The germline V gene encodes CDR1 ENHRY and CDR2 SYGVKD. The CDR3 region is CAISAERGSPSYEQYF. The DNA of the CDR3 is TGTGCCATCAGTGCCGAGCGGGGTTCCCCATCCTACGAGCAGTACTTC.

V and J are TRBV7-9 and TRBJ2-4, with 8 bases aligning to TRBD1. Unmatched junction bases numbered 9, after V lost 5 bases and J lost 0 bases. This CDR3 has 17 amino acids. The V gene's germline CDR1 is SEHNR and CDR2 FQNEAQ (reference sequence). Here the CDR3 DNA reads TGTGCCAGCAGCGCCCAAGGGACAGGACTAGCCAAAAACATTCAGTACTTC. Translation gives CASSAQGTGLAKNIQYF.

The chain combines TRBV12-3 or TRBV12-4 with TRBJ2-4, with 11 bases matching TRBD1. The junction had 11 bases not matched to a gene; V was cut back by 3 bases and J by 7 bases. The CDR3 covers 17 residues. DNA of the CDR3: TGTGCCAGCAGTTTTGGGGGGACAGGGGGAAGAAGGAACATTCAGTACTTC. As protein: CASSFGGTGGRRNIQYF.

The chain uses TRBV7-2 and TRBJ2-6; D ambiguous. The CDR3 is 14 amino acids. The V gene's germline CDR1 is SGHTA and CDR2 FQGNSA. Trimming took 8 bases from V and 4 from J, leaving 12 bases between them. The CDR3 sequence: CASHKPAGANVLTF. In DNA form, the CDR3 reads TGTGCCAGCCATAAACCGGCAGGGGCCAACGTCCTGACTTTC.

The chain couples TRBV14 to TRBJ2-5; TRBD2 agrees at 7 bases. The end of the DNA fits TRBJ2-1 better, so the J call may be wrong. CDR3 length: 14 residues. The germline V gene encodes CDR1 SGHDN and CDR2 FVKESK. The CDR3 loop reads CASSQVVREGEQFF. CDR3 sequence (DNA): TGTGCCAGCAGCCAAGTCGTAAGGGAGGGTGAGCAGTTCTTC.

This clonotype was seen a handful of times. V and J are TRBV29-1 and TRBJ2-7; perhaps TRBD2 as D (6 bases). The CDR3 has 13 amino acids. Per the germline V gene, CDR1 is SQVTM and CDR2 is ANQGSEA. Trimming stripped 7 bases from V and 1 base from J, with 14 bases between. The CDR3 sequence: CSGLWRESYEQYF. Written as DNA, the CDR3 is TGCAGCGGTTTATGGCGGGAATCCTACGAGCAGTACTTC.